A selection of T cell receptor beta chains follows, all from one sample in a study of OX40 agonist ivuxolimab in advanced cancers. Here immunoSEQ multiplex PCR was the method, and the copy in TCRdb shows in-frame clones only, minus some. The table shows 75,000 to 95,000 clones, with 80% to 90% occurring only once. The specimen comprised CD4+ or CD8+ T cells sorted from blood, sampled in a trial of the OX40 agonist ivuxolimab. The receptors derive from an adult with an advanced solid tumor such as melanoma, head and neck, liver or kidney cancer. CDR3s include the opening cysteine and the closing phenylalanine or tryptophan. The D gene is left open where the match is weak. The listing skips clone size in some rows; elsewhere it reads once, few, many or a size class.

d_gene: .
len: 11
v_gene: TRBV20-1
abundance: .
j_gene: TRBJ1-5
CDR3nt: TGCAGTGCTGCCCTTAATCAGCCCCAGCATTTT
CDR3aa: CSAALNQPQHF

d_gene: .
len: 12
v_gene: TRBV9
abundance: .
j_gene: TRBJ1-4
CDR3nt: TGTGCCAGCACCCGGACGGGTGAAAAACTGTTTTTT
CDR3aa: CASTRTGEKLFF

d_gene: TRBD1
len: 16
v_gene: TRBV28
abundance: .
j_gene: TRBJ2-7
CDR3nt: TGTGCCAGCAGTACTATCCGGTGGGGACAGACCTACGAGCAGTACTTC
CDR3aa: CASSTIRWGQTYEQYF

d_gene: TRBD2
len: 16
v_gene: TRBV7-9
abundance: .
j_gene: TRBJ2-3
CDR3nt: TGTGCCAGCAGCTTAGGACTAGCGGGTCCCACAGATACGCAGTATTTT
CDR3aa: CASSLGLAGPTDTQYF

d_gene: .
len: 17
v_gene: TRBV27
abundance: .
j_gene: TRBJ2-1
CDR3nt: TGTGCCAGCAGCTCTTCCGGGACCCCAGAGCTTGTCCATGAGCAGTTCTTC
CDR3aa: CASSSSGTPELVHEQFF

d_gene: .
len: 12
v_gene: TRBV28
abundance: .
j_gene: TRBJ2-7
CDR3nt: TGTGCCAGCAGCATCCCCGTGGGGGAGCAGTACTTC
CDR3aa: CASSIPVGEQYF

d_gene: TRBD1
len: 14
v_gene: TRBV11-2
abundance: once
j_gene: TRBJ2-7
CDR3nt: TGTGCCAGCAGCCTTGGACAGGGGGAGGGCGAGCAGTACTTC
CDR3aa: CASSLGQGEGEQYF

d_gene: .
len: 13
v_gene: TRBV29-1
abundance: .
j_gene: TRBJ2-7
CDR3nt: TGCAGCGTTGGGAGCAGTTTGGGGGGCGAGCAGTACTTC
CDR3aa: CSVGSSLGGEQYF

d_gene: .
len: 15
v_gene: TRBV5-1
abundance: .
j_gene: TRBJ2-7
CDR3nt: TGCGCCAGCAGCTCCACTTCCGGGGCAATCGGCGAGCAGTACTTC
CDR3aa: CASSSTSGAIGEQYF

d_gene: .
len: 13
v_gene: TRBV6-5
abundance: few
j_gene: TRBJ1-5
CDR3nt: TGTGCCAGCAGGACCCAGTGGAATCAGCCCCAGCATTTT
CDR3aa: CASRTQWNQPQHF

d_gene: TRBD2
len: 15
v_gene: TRBV11-2
abundance: once
j_gene: TRBJ2-1
CDR3nt: TGTGCCAGCAGCTTAACGGGGGGGCCCGCCAATGAGCAGTTCTTC
CDR3aa: CASSLTGGPANEQFF

d_gene: TRBD1
len: 15
v_gene: TRBV2
abundance: .
j_gene: TRBJ1-4
CDR3nt: TGTGCCAGCGCCCAACAGGGGGCGGCTAATGAAAAACTGTTTTTT
CDR3aa: CASAQQGAANEKLFF

d_gene: TRBD1
len: 14
v_gene: TRBV25-1
abundance: .
j_gene: TRBJ2-7
CDR3nt: TGTGCCAGCAGTGAAGCGACAGGGTTCGGCGAGCAGTACTTC
CDR3aa: CASSEATGFGEQYF

d_gene: .
len: 16
v_gene: TRBV19
abundance: once
j_gene: TRBJ1-5
CDR3nt: TGTGCCAGTAGTCCCCGGGGGACTAGCAACAATCAGCCCCAGCATTTT
CDR3aa: CASSPRGTSNNQPQHF

d_gene: TRBD1
len: 12
v_gene: TRBV29-1
abundance: .
j_gene: TRBJ2-7
CDR3nt: TGCAGCGTTGAACGGACAGGGGGCGAGCAGTACTTC
CDR3aa: CSVERTGGEQYF

d_gene: .
len: 14
v_gene: TRBV28
abundance: .
j_gene: TRBJ2-7
CDR3nt: TGTGCCAGCAGTTTGTGGGACACAATCTACGAGCAGTACTTC
CDR3aa: CASSLWDTIYEQYF

d_gene: .
len: 13
v_gene: TRBV11-3
abundance: .
j_gene: TRBJ1-1
CDR3nt: TGTGCCAGCAGCTTTACGGAAAACACTGAAGCTTTCTTT
CDR3aa: CASSFTENTEAFF

d_gene: TRBD1
len: 14
v_gene: TRBV5-4
abundance: .
j_gene: TRBJ1-3
CDR3nt: TGTGCCAGTAGCCGGGACAGGGATGGAAACACCATATATTTT
CDR3aa: CASSRDRDGNTIYF

d_gene: TRBD2
len: 15
v_gene: TRBV11-2
abundance: .
j_gene: TRBJ2-7
CDR3nt: TGTGCCAGCAGCTTGGCGGGAGGGCCGGCGGGCGAGCAGTACTTC
CDR3aa: CASSLAGGPAGEQYF

d_gene: TRBD1
len: 17
v_gene: TRBV2
abundance: once
j_gene: TRBJ1-2
CDR3nt: TGTGCCAGCAGGGGGACAGGGCGGGTAATTACTGGTTATGGCTACACCTTC
CDR3aa: CASRGTGRVITGYGYTF

d_gene: TRBD1
len: 14
v_gene: TRBV7-2
abundance: .
j_gene: TRBJ2-5
CDR3nt: TGTGCCAGCAGCCCACAGGGGTCCCAAGAGACCCAGTACTTC
CDR3aa: CASSPQGSQETQYF

d_gene: .
len: 14
v_gene: TRBV7-9
abundance: .
j_gene: TRBJ2-5
CDR3nt: TGTGCCAGCAGTCGCGACAGGTTCCAAGAGACCCAGTACTTC
CDR3aa: CASSRDRFQETQYF

d_gene: .
len: 14
v_gene: TRBV5-1
abundance: .
j_gene: TRBJ2-1
CDR3nt: TGCGCCAGCAGTAGGATGAGCTCCTACAATGAGCAGTTCTTC
CDR3aa: CASSRMSSYNEQFF

d_gene: TRBD1
len: 16
v_gene: TRBV6-6
abundance: .
j_gene: TRBJ1-1
CDR3nt: TGTGCCAGCAGTGCCTGGGACAGCCCCTTGAACACTGAAGCTTTCTTT
CDR3aa: CASSAWDSPLNTEAFF

d_gene: .
len: 13
v_gene: TRBV11-2
abundance: .
j_gene: TRBJ2-7
CDR3nt: TGTGCCAGCAGTATCGGGGGGCACTACGAGCAGTACTTC
CDR3aa: CASSIGGHYEQYF

d_gene: .
len: 14
v_gene: TRBV2
abundance: few
j_gene: TRBJ1-5
CDR3nt: TGTGCCAGCAGAGCGGACGTCGCCAATCAGCCCCAGCATTTT
CDR3aa: CASRADVANQPQHF

d_gene: .
len: 14
v_gene: TRBV7-4
abundance: .
j_gene: TRBJ1-6
CDR3nt: TGTGCCAGCAGCATGAGACGGGAAAATTCACCCCTCCACTTT
CDR3aa: CASSMRRENSPLHF

d_gene: .
len: 13
v_gene: TRBV28
abundance: .
j_gene: TRBJ1-3
CDR3nt: TGTGCCAGCCGGACCAGGGCTGGAAACACCATATATTTT
CDR3aa: CASRTRAGNTIYF

d_gene: .
len: 14
v_gene: TRBV5-1
abundance: .
j_gene: TRBJ2-1
CDR3nt: TGCGCCAGCAGCTTAAGGCCCGGAAGGAATGAGCAGTTCTTC
CDR3aa: CASSLRPGRNEQFF

d_gene: .
len: 13
v_gene: TRBV5-1
abundance: .
j_gene: TRBJ1-6
CDR3nt: TGCGCCAGCAGCCCTTCGGGGGGATCACCCCTCCACTTT
CDR3aa: CASSPSGGSPLHF

d_gene: TRBD1
len: 14
v_gene: TRBV27
abundance: .
j_gene: TRBJ2-1
CDR3nt: TGTGCCAGCAGTCCGACCGGACAGGTTGTTGAGCAGTTCTTC
CDR3aa: CASSPTGQVVEQFF

d_gene: TRBD1
len: 14
v_gene: TRBV19
abundance: .
j_gene: TRBJ1-1
CDR3nt: TGTGCCAGTAGTATAAGGGACAGGGGAACTGAAGCTTTCTTT
CDR3aa: CASSIRDRGTEAFF

d_gene: .
len: 15
v_gene: TRBV6-1
abundance: .
j_gene: TRBJ2-1
CDR3nt: TGTGCCAGCAGGAGTAGTTTTATTATTTACAATGAGCAGTTCTTC
CDR3aa: CASRSSFIIYNEQFF

d_gene: TRBD1
len: 13
v_gene: TRBV5-5
abundance: .
j_gene: TRBJ1-2
CDR3nt: TGTGCCAGCACCCTGACAGGGGTTGAAGGCTACACCTTC
CDR3aa: CASTLTGVEGYTF

d_gene: .
len: 17
v_gene: TRBV14
abundance: .
j_gene: TRBJ2-1
CDR3nt: TGTGCCAGCAGCCAACCGCAGCCGGGTTTGTACTACAATGAGCAGTTCTTC
CDR3aa: CASSQPQPGLYYNEQFF

d_gene: .
len: 13
v_gene: TRBV6-5
abundance: .
j_gene: TRBJ1-2
CDR3nt: TGTGCCAGCAGTCCGAGAGAGAACTATGGCTACACCTTC
CDR3aa: CASSPRENYGYTF

d_gene: .
len: 14
v_gene: TRBV4-2
abundance: .
j_gene: TRBJ2-1
CDR3nt: TGTGCCAGCAGCCAAGGCTCTATCGGCGGGGTGCAGTTCTTC
CDR3aa: CASSQGSIGGVQFF

d_gene: TRBD1
len: 15
v_gene: TRBV13
abundance: .
j_gene: TRBJ2-6
CDR3nt: TGTGCCAGCCGCCGGACAGGGTCTGGGGCCAACGTCCTGACTTTC
CDR3aa: CASRRTGSGANVLTF

d_gene: .
len: 13
v_gene: TRBV2
abundance: .
j_gene: TRBJ1-1
CDR3nt: TGTGCCAGCAGTGAAGGGGGGGGTACTGAAGCTTTCTTT
CDR3aa: CASSEGGGTEAFF

d_gene: TRBD1
len: 16
v_gene: TRBV5-1
abundance: .
j_gene: TRBJ2-7
CDR3nt: TGCGCCAGCAGCTTGGGTACAGGGGGTGCCCCCTACGAGCAGTACTTC
CDR3aa: CASSLGTGGAPYEQYF

d_gene: .
len: 12
v_gene: TRBV2
abundance: .
j_gene: TRBJ1-6
CDR3nt: TGTGCCAGCAGTATGGAGGGGTCACCCCTCCACTTT
CDR3aa: CASSMEGSPLHF

d_gene: .
len: 12
v_gene: TRBV2
abundance: .
j_gene: TRBJ2-1
CDR3nt: TGTGCCAGCAGTGACTGGGACCGTGAGCAGTTCTTC
CDR3aa: CASSDWDREQFF

d_gene: TRBD2
len: 15
v_gene: TRBV18
abundance: .
j_gene: TRBJ2-7
CDR3nt: TGTGCCAGCTCACCAGCAGGGCTAGCGGGAGCGGGGCAGTACTTC
CDR3aa: CASSPAGLAGAGQYF

d_gene: .
len: 16
v_gene: TRBV11-2
abundance: .
j_gene: TRBJ1-5
CDR3nt: TGTGCCAGCAGCCCATTCAGGGGTAGGAGCAATCAGCCCCAGCATTTT
CDR3aa: CASSPFRGRSNQPQHF

d_gene: .
len: 18
v_gene: TRBV7-4
abundance: .
j_gene: TRBJ2-6
CDR3nt: TGTGCCAGCAGCTGTTTTACCAGCTCACAAAGTCGGGCCAACGTCCTGACTTTC
CDR3aa: CASSCFTSSQSRANVLTF

d_gene: .
len: 14
v_gene: TRBV7-9
abundance: .
j_gene: TRBJ2-3
CDR3nt: TGTGCCAGCAGCTTATGGGTAGGGCAAGATACGCAGTATTTT
CDR3aa: CASSLWVGQDTQYF

d_gene: TRBD1
len: 15
v_gene: TRBV27
abundance: once
j_gene: TRBJ2-7
CDR3nt: TGTGCCAGCCGACCCGGAGGGACAGGGGGCTACGAGCAGTACTTC
CDR3aa: CASRPGGTGGYEQYF

d_gene: .
len: 14
v_gene: TRBV6-5
abundance: .
j_gene: TRBJ1-2
CDR3nt: TGTGCCAGCAGTTACTTTACAGGAGACTATGGCTACACCTTC
CDR3aa: CASSYFTGDYGYTF

d_gene: TRBD1
len: 11
v_gene: TRBV28
abundance: .
j_gene: TRBJ2-7
CDR3nt: TGTGCCACCACAGGGGTCTACGAGCAGTACTTC
CDR3aa: CATTGVYEQYF

d_gene: .
len: 12
v_gene: TRBV6-1
abundance: .
j_gene: TRBJ2-7
CDR3nt: TGTGCCAGCAGTGAAGATGGGGGCGAGCAGTACTTC
CDR3aa: CASSEDGGEQYF

d_gene: TRBD1
len: 14
v_gene: TRBV6-6
abundance: .
j_gene: TRBJ1-5
CDR3nt: TGTGCCAGCAGTTACCAGGGACAGAATCAGCCCCAGCATTTT
CDR3aa: CASSYQGQNQPQHF

d_gene: .
len: 15
v_gene: TRBV5-4
abundance: .
j_gene: TRBJ1-1
CDR3nt: TGTGCCAGCAGCCAATATGGGGGGGACAACACTGAAGCTTTCTTT
CDR3aa: CASSQYGGDNTEAFF

d_gene: TRBD1
len: 16
v_gene: TRBV18
abundance: .
j_gene: TRBJ1-2
CDR3nt: TGTGCCAGCTCACCTCTAAGACAGGGATTTAACTATGGCTACACCTTC
CDR3aa: CASSPLRQGFNYGYTF